One and the same sample provided the 14 T cell receptor beta chains below, sequenced in a study of T cell responses to AZD1222 COVID-19 vaccine. Assay used: immunoSEQ multiplex PCR; TCRdb lists only in-frame clones, some missing. The table includes 150,000 to 200,000 clones, about 90% detected once. This material consisted of peripheral blood, taken 28 days after the second AZD1222 dose. The receptors derive from an adult who received the AZD1222 COVID-19 vaccine.

The CDR3 spells CASSDEGSSTEAFF. In nucleotides, the CDR3 is TGTGCCAGCAGTGACGAAGGGTCCTCCACTGAAGCTTTCTTT. This chain links TRBV2 with TRBJ1-1; no definite D call. The CDR3 is 14 residues long. V was trimmed by 3 bases and J by 4 bases, leaving 12 bases between them. Germline CDR1 is SNHLY and CDR2 is FYNNEI.

The chain carries TRBV4-1 and TRBJ2-7; no clear D gene. The V gene's germline CDR1 is MGHRA and CDR2 YSYEKL. The CDR3 is 15 amino acids. V was clipped by 0 bases and J by 6 bases, with 15 bases between them. The CDR3 coding sequence is TGCGCCAGCAGCCAAGATATGGACCCCATCAGCGAGCAGTACTTC. Amino acids: CASSQDMDPISEQYF.

The chain links TRBV27 to TRBJ2-1; D not certain. The V end was cut by 2 bases, the J end by 0 bases, with 5 bases between. There are 14 residues in the CDR3. The germline V gene encodes CDR1 MNHEY and CDR2 SMNVEV (reference sequence). The CDR3 nucleotides are TGTGCCAGCAGTTTAGCGAGCTCCTACAATGAGCAGTTCTTC. Its protein is CASSLASSYNEQFF.

V and J are TRBV10-3 and TRBJ1-5; tentatively, D is TRBD1 (6 bases). V lost 2 bases to trimming and J lost 7 bases, with 9 bases between them. The germline V gene has CDR1 ENHRY and CDR2 SYGVKD. The CDR3 covers 13 residues. The CDR3 loop is CAISETQGQPQHF. CDR3 bases: TGTGCCATCAGTGAGACCCAGGGGCAGCCCCAGCATTTT.

This clone has just one count. The gene calls are TRBV10-2 and TRBJ1-5, with 9 bases matching TRBD1. Germline assignment: CDR1 WSHSY and CDR2 SAAADI. V trimming: 2 bases; J trimming: 3 bases; junction bases outside the gene matches: 11. The CDR3 length is 18 residues. The CDR3 spells CASSENPRGQGFNQPQHF. The CDR3 DNA reads TGCGCCAGCAGTGAGAACCCCCGGGGACAGGGTTTCAATCAGCCCCAGCATTTT.

This sequence joins TRBV6-5 and TRBJ1-2; D gene uncertain. V was cut by 7 bases and J by 4 bases, with 10 bases left in between. Germline CDR1 MNHEY, CDR2 SVGAGI. The CDR3 is 12 amino acids. The CDR3 nucleotides are TGTGCCAGCAATCACCAAGGCTATGGCTACACCTTC. Protein sequence: CASNHQGYGYTF.

This rearrangement joins TRBV19 to TRBJ2-7; D is possibly TRBD1 (6 bases). The CDR3 is made up of 13 amino acids. V gave up 6 bases and J gave up 1 base, with 10 bases separating them. The germline V gene encodes CDR1 LNHDA and CDR2 SQIVND (reference sequence). The CDR3: CASSPGTSYEQYF. CDR3 in DNA: TGTGCCAGTAGCCCCGGGACATCCTACGAGCAGTACTTC.

The genes are TRBV29-1 and TRBJ1-3; D unresolved. Trimming cost V 4 bases and J 4 bases, with 14 bases left between them. The CDR3 contains 14 residues. CDR1 is SQVTM and CDR2 is ANQGSEA in the germline V gene. The CDR3 here is CSVVGPPTGNTIYF. CDR3 nucleotide sequence: TGCAGCGTTGTTGGCCCCCCAACCGGAAACACCATATATTTT.

The chain carries TRBV5-5 and TRBJ1-2; no clear D gene. Deletions cut 1 base from V and 4 bases from J, with 8 bases between. Germline V gene sequence: CDR1 SGHKS, CDR2 YYEKEE (reference sequence). The CDR3 has 13 residues. As DNA, the CDR3 is TGTGCCAGCAGCTTGTCAGATTTCTATGGCTACACCTTC. Amino acids: CASSLSDFYGYTF.

The chain employs TRBV10-3 and TRBJ1-3; D remains unclear. The CDR3 runs 12 residues. Trimming removed 6 bases from V and 4 bases from J, with 7 bases in between. Per the germline V gene, CDR1 is ENHRY and CDR2 is SYGVKD. DNA for the CDR3: TGTGCCATCAGCTCCGAAGGAAACACCATATATTTT. This gives the protein CAISSEGNTIYF.

CDR3 in amino acids: CASSPTGGSNEKLFF. CDR3 DNA: TGTGCCAGCTCACCGACAGGGGGCTCTAATGAAAAACTGTTTTTT. The chain has TRBV18 and TRBJ1-4, with 10 bases matching TRBD1. Germline values: CDR1 KGHSH, CDR2 LQKENI. CDR3 length: 15 amino acids. Unmatched junction bases numbered 1, after V lost 3 bases and J lost 3 bases.

The chain links TRBV5-1 to TRBJ1-1; TRBD1 aligns across 7 bases. The J segment lost 5 bases and the V segment lost 3 bases, leaving 10 bases of the junction unmatched. This CDR3 contains 15 residues. Germline loops: CDR1 SGHRS, CDR2 YFSETQ. Here the CDR3 DNA reads TGCGCCAGCAGCTCCGTCTACAGGGGTCGGACTGAAGCTTTCTTT. This sequence encodes CASSSVYRGRTEAFF.

This clone was seen once. The rearrangement links TRBV7-3 to TRBJ1-3; unclear D gene. The V end was cut by 5 bases, the J end by 2 bases, with 7 bases between. This CDR3 has 13 amino acids. CDR1 SGHTA and CDR2 FQGTGA come from the germline V gene. CDR3 bases: TGTGCCAGCAGCCCCCAGACTGGAAACACCATATATTTT. It is translated as CASSPQTGNTIYF.

This clone appeared once. V usage is TRBV11-2 and J usage is TRBJ2-7, with 10 bases aligning to TRBD2. The V segment lost 1 base and the J segment 4 bases; nucleotides outside the gene matches: 13. Germline V lookup: CDR1 SGHAT, CDR2 FQNNGV. The CDR3 totals 18 residues. CDR3 sequence (DNA): TGTGCCAGCAGCTTAGCTCCTAGCGGGGGAGCTTATAGTTACGAGCAGTACTTC. As protein: CASSLAPSGGAYSYEQYF.